This section outlines one T cell receptor beta chain sequence together with its context. These data are taken from a study of blood T cell repertoires in COVID-19. Study-level background: The United States, Italy and Spain were the sources of the acute and convalescent COVID-19 samples. The cDNA or gDNA used as material had been derived from T cells, B-cell-depleted T cells, or PBMCs.

In the study's own analysis: Counts of nucleated cells, estimated from reference gene primer amplification, were obtained. Assay used: immunoSEQ multiplex PCR; TCRdb lists only in-frame clones, some missing. V, J and clone size were drawn from that table, and D and trimming were deduced from the DNA. The data show roughly 170,000 clones, with around 90% seen just once and around 24% held by the top ten. V lost 3 bases and J 7 bases, leaving 12 bases between the germline ends. CDR3 length: 13 residues. Germline V lookup: CDR1 MGHDK, CDR2 SYGVNS. The TCR comes from a man aged 55 to 70 with acute or convalescent COVID-19. This chain connects TRBV25-1 to TRBJ1-1, with no clear D. The sequenced sample was peripheral blood. In nucleotides, the CDR3 is TGTGCCAGCAGTGAGGAGCCGAGCCTTGAAGCTTTCTTT. This translates into CASSEEPSLEAFF.